This TCR beta chain derives from a study of blood T cell repertoires in COVID-19. Study-wide background: Sample material is recorded as cDNA or gDNA derived from T cells, B-cell-depleted T cells, or PBMCs.

V was pared by 5 bases and J by 8 bases, with 10 bases of the junction left unmatched. Per the germline V gene, CDR1 is SGHTA and CDR2 is FQGNSA. This CDR3 spans 16 amino acids. Donors were grouped by their self-reported clinical history. Assay used: immunoSEQ multiplex PCR; TCRdb lists only in-frame clones, some missing. The sample has under 200,000 clones, approximately 80% seen once. Source material: PBMCs or T cells enriched from blood (not recorded which). The source of this sequence is a woman aged 55-70 years with acute COVID-19. The rearrangement joins TRBV7-2 to TRBJ2-5; TRBD2 matches 14 bases. In nucleotides, the CDR3 is TGTGCCAGCAGCCCCGGACTAGCGGGGGGTGTTGGAACCCAGTACTTC. Amino acid sequence: CASSPGLAGGVGTQYF.